This T cell receptor (beta chain) was recorded in a study of control samples from healthy donors and cancer patients. Produced via immunoSEQ multiplex PCR; TCRdb's table is partial and in-frame only. The sample lists approximately 87,000 clones; about 88% were seen once. V gave up 7 bases and J gave up 2 bases, with 15 bases separating them. Looked up from germline, CDR1 is SGHNT and CDR2 is YYREEE (reference sequence). This CDR3 has 14 residues. The TCR was taken from a woman between 45 and 65 years old in good health. This chain links TRBV5-4 with TRBJ1-2; D not certain. The sequenced sample consisted of blood. The CDR3 reads CASFSSWGNYGYTF. The CDR3, as DNA: TGTGCCAGCTTCTCCTCTTGGGGAAACTATGGCTACACCTTC.